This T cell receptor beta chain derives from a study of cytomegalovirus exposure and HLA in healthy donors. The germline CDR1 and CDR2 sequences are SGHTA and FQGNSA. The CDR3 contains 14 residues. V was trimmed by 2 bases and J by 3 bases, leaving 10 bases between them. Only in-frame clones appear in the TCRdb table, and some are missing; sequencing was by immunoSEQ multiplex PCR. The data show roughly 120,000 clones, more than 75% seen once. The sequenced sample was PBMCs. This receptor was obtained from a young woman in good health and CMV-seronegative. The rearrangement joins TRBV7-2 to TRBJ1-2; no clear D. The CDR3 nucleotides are TGTGCCAGCAGCTTAAGCAGGCAGTACTATGGCTACACCTTC. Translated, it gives CASSLSRQYYGYTF.